This paragraph covers one T cell receptor beta chain sequence. The antigen is unknown. CDR3 length: 16 residues. Unmatched junction bases numbered 3, after V lost 4 bases and J lost 2 bases. CDR1 and CDR2 (germline): SGHNT, YYREEE (reference sequence). Primers included in the PCR were 60 Vbeta and 13 Jbeta primers. Assay: immunoSEQ multiplex PCR; the TCRdb copy retains only in-frame clones and omits some. The table includes 70,000 to 95,000 clones, about 80% detected once. The sample belongs to a study of cytomegalovirus exposure and HLA in healthy donors. Points from the study as a whole: Common viral pathogens seemed to be connected with several of the most significant clusters, according to a later analysis.

This chain links TRBV5-4 with TRBJ2-2; 12 bases agree with TRBD2. Input material: PBMCs. The TCR was taken from a man aged 25-40 years in good health and CMV-seropositive. Here the CDR3 reads CASSLAGGGNTGELFF. In nucleotides, the CDR3 is TGTGCCAGCAGCCTAGCGGGAGGGGGAAACACCGGGGAGCTGTTTTTT. Looking up the rest from reference TRBV5-4 and TRBJ2-2 gives the full variable domain: ETGVTQSPTHLIKTRGQQVTLRCSSQSGHNTVSWYQQALGQGPQFIFQYYREEENGRGNFPPRFSGLQFPNYSSELNVNALELDDSALYLCASSLAGGGNTGELFFGEGSRLTVL.